The 22 T cell receptor beta chains presented below share a single source sample, sequenced in a study of CD8+ T cells in alopecia areata. cDNA serving as the sequencing template came from extracted, reverse transcribed RNA. Measured with immunoSEQ multiplex PCR; TCRdb has only the in-frame clones, and not every one. The sample gives about 140,000 clones, 45% to 60% of which show up once; 0.8% to 1% is in the top ten. Sequencing was performed on CD4+ T cells sorted from blood, taken at week 0. These receptors came from a human donor with alopecia areata.

The chain joins TRBV7-9 to TRBJ2-7; tentatively, D is TRBD1 (6 bases). The length of the CDR3 is 12 residues. The germline V gene encodes CDR1 SEHNR and CDR2 FQNEAQ (reference sequence). The V end was cut by 3 bases, the J end by 12 bases, with 15 bases between. As DNA, the CDR3 is TGTGCCAGCAGCTTCAAGGACAGCTTAGGGTACTTC. Residues: CASSFKDSLGYF. Looking up the rest from reference TRBV7-9 and TRBJ2-7 gives the full variable domain: DTGVSQNPRHKITKRGQNVTFRCDPISEHNRLYWYRQTLGQGPEFLTYFQNEAQLEKSRLLSDRFSAERPKGSFSTLEIQRTEQGDSAMYLCASSFKDSLGYFGPGTRLTVT.

A note on this clone: The junction shows a germline mismatch at one end, possibly a read error. The V gene is TRBV4-1, the J gene TRBJ2-2, with D possibly being TRBD2 (6 bases). CDR1 is MGHRA and CDR2 is YSYEKL in the germline V gene. The CDR3 is 14 amino acids. This chain's CDR3 is CASSRPGEAGELFF. CDR3 nucleotide sequence: TGTGCCAGCAGCCGTCCGGGGGAGGCAGGGGAGCTGTTTTTT.

This clone is medium-sized within its sample. This sequence joins TRBV11-2 and TRBJ2-2; D is unresolved. The CDR3 extends over 16 amino acids. Germline V gene sequence: CDR1 SGHAT, CDR2 FQNNGV. With 1 base removed from V and 2 bases from J, the gap between germline ends came to 11 bases. The CDR3 protein is CASSLGQTLNTGELFF. The CDR3 bases are TGTGCCAGCAGCTTAGGCCAGACTTTAAACACCGGGGAGCTGTTTTTT.

As concerns this clone: Here the CDR3 omits its conserved ending phenylalanine or tryptophan, so a read error is the likely source. This chain links TRBV29-1 with TRBJ1-1, with D unresolved. Germline CDR1 is SQVTM and CDR2 is ANQGSEA. The CDR3 has 12 amino acids. The ends were cut back, 2 bases at V and 11 bases at J, with 15 bases in the middle. In DNA, the CDR3 is TGCAGCGTTGAAACCCCCCCAGGCTCGGCTTTCCTT. Translation gives CSVETPPGSAFL.

The J gene is TRBJ2-3, the V gene TRBV6-5; D possibly corresponds to TRBD1 (7 bases). Germline-derived CDR1 and CDR2 are MNHEY and SVGAGI. The CDR3 loop spans 14 amino acids. V dropped 5 bases and J dropped 6 bases, with 15 bases sitting between them. The CDR3 reads CASSRGRDGDTQYF. In DNA, the CDR3 is TGTGCCAGCAGTAGGGGGCGGGATGGGGATACGCAGTATTTT.

This clone has a handful of counts. This chain links TRBV29-1 with TRBJ2-7; TRBD1 agrees at 8 bases. The germline gives CDR1 SQVTM, CDR2 ANQGSEA. This CDR3 spans 15 amino acids. Losses at the gene ends were 4 bases for V and 5 bases for J; bases not matched to a gene: 13. CDR3 loop: CSVGTGVQGVDEQYF. CDR3 nucleotides: TGCAGCGTTGGGACCGGGGTACAGGGGGTAGACGAGCAGTACTTC.

This clone was counted a single time. V and J are TRBV4-1 and TRBJ2-3; 9 bases match TRBD1. In germline, CDR1 is MGHRA, CDR2 YSYEKL. V shed 0 bases and J 4 bases; nucleotides not matched to a gene: 5. This CDR3 has 16 amino acids. The CDR3 DNA reads as TGCGCCAGCAGCCAAGATACAGGGGGCACGCCAGATACGCAGTATTTT. Its translation is CASSQDTGGTPDTQYF.

This chain connects TRBV6-1 to TRBJ2-1, with D unclear. Trimming cost V 3 bases and J 4 bases, with 10 bases left between them. This CDR3 has 14 amino acids. Germline lookup yields CDR1 MNHNS and CDR2 SASEGT. In DNA form, the CDR3 reads TGTGCCAGCAGTGAGTTGTCCTCTTACAATGAGCAGTTCTTC. Translated, it gives CASSELSSYNEQFF.

This clone came up a few times. The chain joins TRBV19 to TRBJ2-1, with TRBD2 matching 10 bases. Germline loops: CDR1 LNHDA, CDR2 SQIVND (reference sequence). This CDR3 comprises 14 residues. Trimming took 7 bases from V and 10 from J; bases not matched to a gene: 10. Written as DNA, the CDR3 is TGTGCCAGTACATCTAGCGGGAGTTGGGGGGAGCAGTTCTTC. Amino acid sequence: CASTSSGSWGEQFF.

The CDR3 bases are TGCGCCAGCAGTCGGTATCCCCCGCAGAATACGCAGTATTTT. This gives the protein CASSRYPPQNTQYF. The chain recombines TRBV23-1 with TRBJ2-3; D gene ambiguous. TRBV23-1 is marked as an open reading frame, function uncertain. This CDR3 is built from 14 residues. V lost 4 bases, J lost 7 bases, and 15 bases lay in between.

This chain uses TRBV7-2 with TRBJ2-5; D assignment may be TRBD1 or TRBD2 (6 bases each). Trimming pared 3 bases from V and 7 bases from J, leaving 12 bases between. The CDR3 totals 13 residues. Germline lookup yields CDR1 SGHTA and CDR2 FQGNSA. CDR3 in amino acids: CASSFPGASTQYF. CDR3 nucleotide sequence: TGTGCCAGCAGCTTCCCGGGGGCTTCGACCCAGTACTTC.

The J gene is TRBJ1-2, the V gene TRBV5-4; the D is unclear. The CDR3 has 13 residues. Looked up from germline, CDR1 is SGHNT and CDR2 is YYREEE (reference sequence). V was pared by 4 bases and J by 2 bases, with 9 bases between. DNA of the CDR3: TGTGCCAGCAGCCTCGACGGGAACTATGGCTACACCTTC. It codes for CASSLDGNYGYTF.

This rearrangement joins TRBV2 to TRBJ2-3; TRBD1 matches 8 bases. The CDR3 extends over 15 amino acids. The V and J ends lost 4 bases and 2 bases, in that order; junction bases with no gene match: 5. Germline lookup yields CDR1 SNHLY and CDR2 FYNNEI. This CDR3 is CASSAGGAPTDTQYF. In nucleotides, the CDR3 is TGTGCCAGCAGTGCAGGGGGCGCCCCCACAGATACGCAGTATTTT.

This clone showed up just a few times. The genes are TRBV29-1 and TRBJ2-7; D possibly uses TRBD1 or TRBD2 (5 bases each). The V end lost 7 bases, the J end lost 9 bases, and 22 bases lay between the germline ends. Germline V gene lookup returns CDR1 SQVTM and CDR2 ANQGSEA. The CDR3 is 13 residues long. CDR3 bases: TGCAGCGCCAGCCCAGGGCAGGGAGAGCGGCAGTACTTC. This translates into CSASPGQGERQYF.

Points on this clone: Other DNA sequences in the same sample also yield this CDR3. V usage is TRBV5-1 and J usage is TRBJ2-5; the D is unclear. Trimming took 0 bases from V and 1 from J, leaving 7 bases between them. This CDR3 has 14 amino acids. Germline V CDR1 and CDR2: SGHRS, YFSETQ. This CDR3 reads CASSLGGPQETQYF. The CDR3 coding sequence is TGCGCCAGCAGCTTGGGTGGACCCCAAGAGACCCAGTACTTC.

The V call is TRBV15, the J call TRBJ2-5; D might be TRBD2 (6 bases). Trimming took 4 bases from V and 7 from J, leaving 22 bases between them. Per the germline V gene, CDR1 is LNHNV and CDR2 is YYDKDF (reference sequence). The length of the CDR3 is 16 residues. CDR3 loop: CATSIRASAAGGTQYF. The CDR3 DNA is TGTGCCACCAGCATCAGGGCTAGCGCCGCCGGGGGGACCCAGTACTTC.

This sequence joins TRBV27 and TRBJ2-3; TRBD1 or TRBD2 may be the D gene (5 bases each). CDR1 MNHEY and CDR2 SMNVEV come from the germline V gene (reference sequence). The CDR3 totals 12 residues. The V end was cut by 8 bases, the J end by 3 bases, with 9 bases between. CDR3 sequence (DNA): TGTGCCAGCGGGACGAAAACAGATACGCAGTATTTT. This gives the protein CASGTKTDTQYF.

V and J are TRBV7-2 and TRBJ2-7; TRBD1 aligns across 9 bases. The germline V gene has CDR1 SGHTA and CDR2 FQGNSA. V gave up 5 bases and J gave up 3 bases; unmatched junction bases: 11. There are 16 residues in the CDR3. The CDR3 protein is CASSQGDRAVVYEQYF. The CDR3 DNA follows: TGTGCCAGCAGCCAGGGGGACAGGGCGGTGGTCTACGAGCAGTACTTC. The full variable domain, in which reference TRBV7-2 and TRBJ2-7 provide the parts outside the CDR3, is GAGVSQSPSNKVTEKGKDVELRCDPISGHTALYWYRQSLGQGLEFLIYFQGNSAPDKSGLPSDRFSAERTGGSVSTLTIQRTQQEDSAVYLCASSQGDRAVVYEQYFGPGTRLTVT.

The V gene is TRBV7-9, the J gene TRBJ1-1, with 7 bases identical to TRBD1. Unmatched junction bases numbered 5, after V lost 6 bases and J lost 1 base. The CDR3 has 14 residues. Germline lookup yields CDR1 SEHNR and CDR2 FQNEAQ (reference sequence). CDR3: CASSLNRGNTEAFF. The DNA of the CDR3 is TGTGCCAGCAGTTTGAACAGGGGGAACACTGAAGCTTTCTTT.

V and J are TRBV29-1 and TRBJ2-5; D possibly corresponds to TRBD1 (6 bases). This CDR3 region has 12 residues. CDR1 SQVTM and CDR2 ANQGSEA come from the germline V gene. V shed 4 bases and J shed 4 bases, with 10 bases lying between them. The CDR3 region has the DNA TGCAGCGTTGTCCTGACAGGAGAGACCCAGTACTTC. This codes for CSVVLTGETQYF.

The chain carries TRBV15 and TRBJ2-7, with 10 bases lining up with TRBD1. Trimming cost V 3 bases and J 7 bases; bases outside gene matches: 9. This CDR3 spans 15 amino acids. Germline V gene lookup returns CDR1 LNHNV and CDR2 YYDKDF (reference sequence). The CDR3 nucleotides are TGTGCCACCAGCAGCCGGACAGGGGGGATGAGGGAGCAGTACTTC. Translating it yields CATSSRTGGMREQYF.

This chain uses TRBV7-3 with TRBJ1-1, with D hard to call. The V end lost 3 bases, the J end lost 5 bases, and 13 bases lay between the germline ends. This CDR3 is 14 amino acids long. Germline V gene sequence: CDR1 SGHTA, CDR2 FQGTGA. CDR3 residues: CASSFLGSGTEAFF. The CDR3 DNA reads TGTGCCAGCAGCTTTCTAGGGTCGGGTACTGAAGCTTTCTTT.